A single sample gave rise to the 10 T cell receptor beta chains below, sequenced in a study of T-cell memory formation after mild COVID-19. From the 5' RACE reads, TCRdb called clonotypes with MiXCR, one entry per CDR3 protein. The sample yields 300,000 to 400,000 distinct CDR3 sequences, around 21% seen once. The sequenced material came from PBMCs or a T cell subset sorted from them (not recorded which). The source is an adult woman who had mild COVID-19 (a few samples of this study predate the infection). Cell type and time point are not known.

This clonotype was seen only a few times. This sequence joins TRBV9 and TRBJ2-1; 10 bases match TRBD1. This CDR3 is built from 16 residues. CDR1 SGDLS and CDR2 YYNGEE come from the germline V gene. V gave up 0 bases and J gave up 6 bases; unmatched junction bases: 6. The CDR3 sequence: CASSVGTGQGINEQFF. Written as DNA, the CDR3 is TGTGCCAGCAGCGTAGGAACGGGACAGGGGATCAATGAGCAGTTCTTC.

The chain couples TRBV19 to TRBJ2-6; D assignment may be TRBD1 or TRBD2 (5 bases each). V was cut by 4 bases and J by 4 bases, with 11 bases left in between. The CDR3 sequence is 15 residues long. The germline CDR1 and CDR2 sequences are LNHDA and SQIVND (reference sequence). The CDR3 sequence is CASSTSGGGANVLTF. CDR3 sequence (DNA): TGTGCCAGTAGTACGTCTGGGGGAGGGGCCAACGTCCTGACTTTC.

In this sample, this clonotype turned up a few times. V and J are TRBV12-3 or TRBV12-4 and TRBJ1-3, with 8 positions matching TRBD1. The V and J ends lost 7 bases and 2 bases, in that order; junction bases with no gene match: 13. The CDR3 consists of 17 residues. This CDR3 is CASTLRTRGHTGNTIYF. CDR3 nucleotides: TGTGCCAGCACCCTAAGGACCAGGGGGCATACTGGAAACACCATATATTTT.

The chain employs TRBV5-1 and TRBJ2-1, with D perhaps matching TRBD1 (6 bases). The germline V gene encodes CDR1 SGHRS and CDR2 YFSETQ. This CDR3 contains 15 residues. Trimming stripped 0 bases from V and 6 bases from J, with 13 bases between. The CDR3, as DNA: TGCGCCAGCAGCTTGGCACAGGGTCTCGCCAATGAGCAGTTCTTC. It translates to CASSLAQGLANEQFF.

Only a few counts were recorded for this clonotype. The chain recombines TRBV5-1 with TRBJ2-1; 8 bases agree with TRBD2. Per the germline V gene, CDR1 is SGHRS and CDR2 is YFSETQ. With 0 bases clipped from V and 0 bases from J, the junction kept 11 bases outside the gene matches. This CDR3 comprises 19 residues. In DNA, the CDR3 is TGCGCCAGCAGCTTGGCAGGACTAGCCGGGGGGGGCTCCTACAATGAGCAGTTCTTC. The encoded protein is CASSLAGLAGGGSYNEQFF. The variable domain in full, completed from reference TRBV5-1 and TRBJ2-1, reads KAGVTQTPRYLIKTRGQQVTLSCSPISGHRSVSWYQQTPGQGLQFLFEYFSETQRNKGNFPGRFSGRQFSNSRSEMNVSTLELGDSALYLCASSLAGLAGGGSYNEQFFGPGTRLTVL.

V is TRBV5-1 and J is TRBJ1-1; D gene unclear. The CDR3 contains 14 residues. Germline CDR1 and CDR2: SGHRS and YFSETQ. The V end lost 5 bases, the J end lost 1 base, and 12 bases lay between the germline ends. CDR3 in amino acids: CASRINGANTEAFF. The CDR3 coding sequence is TGCGCCAGCAGAATCAACGGAGCGAACACTGAAGCTTTCTTT.

This clonotype has more than one count but fewer than ten. CDR3 sequence: CASSLGYEKLFF. The CDR3 DNA sequence: TGTGCCAGCAGCTTAGGGTATGAAAAACTGTTTTTT. The rearrangement joins TRBV7-8 to TRBJ1-4; D remains unclear. The CDR3 contains 12 residues. The V end was cut by 1 base, the J end by 6 bases, with 3 bases between. CDR1 and CDR2 (germline): SGHVS, FQNEAQ.

The rearrangement uses TRBV5-1 and TRBJ1-1; a weak D match, TRBD1 (6 bases). The ends were cut back, 3 bases at V and 5 bases at J, with 14 bases in the middle. CDR1 SGHRS and CDR2 YFSETQ come from the germline V gene. The CDR3 covers 14 residues. The CDR3 nucleotides are TGCGCCAGCAGCTCTCGGACAGCGAAAACTGAAGCTTTCTTT. Its translation: CASSSRTAKTEAFF.

This clonotype occurred a few times. J is TRBJ1-4 and V is TRBV20-1; D is ambiguous. The CDR3 sequence is 13 residues long. V dropped 3 bases and J dropped 7 bases, with 12 bases sitting between them. CDR1 is DFQATT and CDR2 is SNEGSKA in the germline V gene (reference sequence). CDR3 in amino acids: CSARNWGTEKLFF. The DNA of the CDR3 is TGCAGTGCTAGGAATTGGGGAACTGAAAAACTGTTTTTT.

The rearrangement joins TRBV11-3 to TRBJ2-3; 9 nucleotides align to TRBD2. V trimming: 8 bases; J trimming: 6 bases; junction bases outside the gene matches: 15. The CDR3 sequence is 16 residues long. Germline V gives CDR1 SGHNT, CDR2 YENEEA. CDR3 amino acids: CASSLREVAGVDTQYF. The CDR3 coding sequence is TGTGCCAGCTCCCTTAGAGAGGTAGCGGGAGTTGATACGCAGTATTTT.